This T cell receptor (beta chain) is drawn from a study of PD-1 blockade in classical Hodgkin lymphoma. Comments on this clone: Its target is not known.

Findings and caveats of the study: What caused the repertoire differences, perhaps disease activity or prior therapy, remains undefined. Baseline TCR diversity was reportedly lower in newly diagnosed patients than in healthy donors. It was reported as lower still in relapsed/refractory patients. CD4+ TCR diversity, unlike CD8+, rose significantly by C4D1.

Time point here: cycle 4 day 1 (C4D1), after six to seven weeks of nivolumab. Brentuximab vedotin exposure varied among the patients, all of whom had relapsed after autologous stem cell transplantation. Purification of CD4+ T cells from thawed PBMCs was achieved by magnetic negative selection. Trimming pared 4 bases from V and 1 base from J, leaving 11 bases between. The CDR3 contains 14 residues. Germline CDR1 reads SGHRS; CDR2 reads YFSETQ. TCRdb keeps only in-frame clones here, not all; method: immunoSEQ multiplex PCR. The table records about 30,000 clones, approximately 78% of them present only once.

The sequencing used CD4+ T cells from blood, collected before the fourth cycle of nivolumab. J is TRBJ1-2 and V is TRBV5-1; D is undetermined. The sequence was collected from a human donor with classical Hodgkin lymphoma. The CDR3 DNA reads as TGCGCCAGCAGCCCCCAAGGGATTAACTATGGCTACACCTTC. Its protein product is CASSPQGINYGYTF.